One and the same sample provided the 18 T cell receptor beta chains below, sequenced in a study of shared clonotypes between healthy human individuals. The assay was immunoSEQ multiplex PCR, and TCRdb's table has in-frame clones only and misses some. The sample records roughly 1,500,000 clones, less than 99% being singletons. Sequencing used naive CD4+ T cells sorted from blood. Subset noted: CD45RA+ positively selected. The receptors derive from a man under 40 in good health.

The genes are TRBV14 and TRBJ2-5; possible D gene TRBD2, 5 bases. V was clipped by 1 base and J by 10 bases, with 7 bases between them. Germline V gene data show CDR1 as SGHDN and CDR2 as FVKESK. The CDR3 length is 11 residues. In DNA form, the CDR3 reads TGTGCCAGCAGCCAAGCGAGGGACCAGTACTTC. This encodes CASSQARDQYF.

V is TRBV30 and J is TRBJ2-5; D not certain. This CDR3 is built from 12 residues. Trimming stripped 7 bases from V and 5 bases from J, with 14 bases between. The germline V gene encodes CDR1 GTSNPN and CDR2 SVGIG (reference sequence). As DNA, the CDR3 is TGTGCCTCAATCTTGGTCGGGGAGACCCAGTACTTC. Translating it yields CASILVGETQYF. Together with reference TRBV30 and TRBJ2-5, the CDR3 gives the full variable domain: SQTIHQWPATLVQPVGSPLSLECTVEGTSNPNLYWYRQAAGRGLQLLFYSVGIGQISSEVPQNLSASRPQDRQFILSSKKLLLSDSGFYLCASILVGETQYFGPGTRLLVL.

This chain uses TRBV5-1 with TRBJ2-2; the match to TRBD2 covers 7 bases. Germline CDR1 reads SGHRS; CDR2 reads YFSETQ. The CDR3 is 13 residues long. Unmatched junction bases numbered 3, after V lost 4 bases and J lost 6 bases. CDR3 in amino acids: CASSATSPGELFF. In nucleotides, the CDR3 is TGCGCCAGCAGCGCGACTAGCCCCGGGGAGCTGTTTTTT. The variable domain in full, with the rest retrieved from reference TRBV5-1 and TRBJ2-2, is KAGVTQTPRYLIKTRGQQVTLSCSPISGHRSVSWYQQTPGQGLQFLFEYFSETQRNKGNFPGRFSGRQFSNSRSEMNVSTLELGDSALYLCASSATSPGELFFGEGSRLTVL.

The chain employs TRBV7-9 and TRBJ2-1; 11 bases match TRBD2. This CDR3 is 14 amino acids long. Germline V CDR1 and CDR2: SEHNR, FQNEAQ (reference sequence). V lost 7 bases, J lost 4 bases, and 3 bases stayed unmatched. CDR3 protein: CASITSGSYNEQFF. The CDR3 DNA is TGTGCCAGCATAACTAGCGGGAGTTACAATGAGCAGTTCTTC.

The chain has TRBV18 and TRBJ2-7; D is ambiguous. This CDR3 has 15 residues. Trimming took 1 base from V and 0 from J, leaving 10 bases between them. Germline V gene lookup returns CDR1 KGHSH and CDR2 LQKENI. The CDR3 is CASSPRERLSYEQYF. The CDR3, as DNA: TGTGCCAGCTCACCACGTGAGCGCCTCTCCTACGAGCAGTACTTC.

This clone was recorded once. The CDR3 DNA reads as TGTGCCAGTAGGGCCGGGACAGGGGTATACAATGAGCAGTTCTTC. It yields the protein CASRAGTGVYNEQFF. The V gene is TRBV19, the J gene TRBJ2-1, with 10 positions matching TRBD1. This CDR3 has 15 amino acids. V was clipped by 6 bases and J by 4 bases; unmatched bases: 6. Germline CDR1 LNHDA, CDR2 SQIVND (reference sequence).

The gene calls are TRBV11-3 and TRBJ1-2, with D unclear. CDR3 length equals 12 residues. Trimming took off 1 base at V and 3 bases at J, with 3 bases between the two ends. Germline loops: CDR1 SGHNT, CDR2 YENEEA. The CDR3 spells CASSLGDYGYTF. CDR3 DNA: TGTGCCAGCAGCTTAGGGGACTATGGCTACACCTTC.

The rearrangement joins TRBV6-1 to TRBJ1-5, with D possibly being TRBD1 (6 bases). Trimming removed 6 bases from V and 4 bases from J, with 16 bases in between. Germline V CDR1 and CDR2: MNHNS, SASEGT. The CDR3 spans 15 residues. Here the CDR3 reads CASRDSDLSNQPQHF. CDR3 nucleotide sequence: TGTGCCAGCAGGGACAGTGACCTTTCAAATCAGCCCCAGCATTTT.

The chain employs TRBV7-9 and TRBJ1-4; maybe TRBD1 (5 bases). Trimming shortened V by 5 bases and J by 7 bases, and 11 bases separated the two germline ends. CDR3 length equals 13 residues. Germline V lookup: CDR1 SEHNR, CDR2 FQNEAQ (reference sequence). The CDR3 reads CASSEQVTEKLFF. The CDR3 DNA reads as TGTGCCAGCAGCGAACAGGTTACTGAAAAACTGTTTTTT.

A word on this clone: Relative to the germline gene, one junction end is altered; a read error may explain this. This CDR3 reads CASSYSWGGQLQHF. Written as DNA, the CDR3 is TGTGCCAGCAGTTACTCGTGGGGGGGACAGCTCCAGCATTTT. J is TRBJ1-5 and V is TRBV6-5; 7 positions agree with TRBD1. Germline V CDR1 and CDR2: MNHEY, SVGAGI. This CDR3 contains 14 residues.

The chain carries TRBV7-9 and TRBJ2-1, with TRBD1 matching 10 bases. V shed 0 bases, J shed 7 bases, and the junction held 9 bases outside the gene matches. The CDR3 runs to 17 residues. Per germline, CDR1 SEHNR and CDR2 FQNEAQ (reference sequence). The CDR3 nucleotides read TGTGCCAGCAGCTTAGCGCGGACAGGGGGATTGAGGAATGAGCAGTTCTTC. It codes for CASSLARTGGLRNEQFF. The full variable domain, its missing parts supplied by reference TRBV7-9 and TRBJ2-1, is DTGVSQNPRHKITKRGQNVTFRCDPISEHNRLYWYRQTLGQGPEFLTYFQNEAQLEKSRLLSDRFSAERPKGSFSTLEIQRTEQGDSAMYLCASSLARTGGLRNEQFFGPGTRLTVL.

This rearrangement joins TRBV10-1 to TRBJ2-7; D ambiguous. V was shortened by 5 bases and J by 2 bases, with 13 bases between the two germline ends. Germline V gene data show CDR1 as WNHNN and CDR2 as SYGVQD (reference sequence). The CDR3 is 14 amino acids. The CDR3 sequence is CASSRAGLAYEQYF. CDR3 sequence (DNA): TGCGCCAGCAGTAGGGCAGGATTGGCCTACGAGCAGTACTTC.

The rearrangement joins TRBV6-5 to TRBJ2-3, with D tentatively TRBD2 (6 bases). CDR3 length equals 15 residues. Germline CDR1 and CDR2: MNHEY and SVGAGI. V dropped 6 bases and J dropped 3 bases, with 16 bases sitting between them. CDR3 sequence reads: CASRNLAPKTDTQYF. The CDR3 region has the DNA TGTGCCAGCAGAAACCTAGCGCCCAAAACAGATACGCAGTATTTT.

CDR3 in amino acids: CASSQGIRDEQYF. The CDR3 bases are TGTGCCAGCAGTCAGGGAATTCGGGACGAGCAGTACTTC. The V and J genes are TRBV5-4 and TRBJ2-7; D is possibly TRBD1 (5 bases). CDR3 length: 13 amino acids. Germline CDR1 and CDR2: SGHNT and YYREEE (reference sequence). Trimming removed 5 bases from V and 5 bases from J, with 14 bases in between.

This clone appeared a single time. The chain has TRBV5-1 and TRBJ2-7, with D tentatively TRBD1 (6 bases). Between the trimmed V and J ends, which lost 7 bases and 1 base, there was a span of 15 bases. This CDR3 is 14 amino acids long. Germline V gene lookup returns CDR1 SGHRS and CDR2 YFSETQ. In DNA, the CDR3 is TGCGCCAGCTCCGGGACACGCCTGTCCTACGAGCAGTACTTC. Its protein is CASSGTRLSYEQYF.

This chain joins TRBV2 and TRBJ2-3; a possible D gene is TRBD2 (6 bases). In germline, CDR1 is SNHLY, CDR2 FYNNEI. Trimming took 8 bases from V and 0 from J, leaving 12 bases between them. The CDR3 is made up of 14 amino acids. For the CDR3, the DNA is TGTGCCAGCCAACAAGGGACTAGCACAGATACGCAGTATTTT. This translates into CASQQGTSTDTQYF.

The gene calls are TRBV7-6 and TRBJ2-7; 12 nucleotides line up with TRBD2. CDR1 SGHVS and CDR2 FNYEAQ come from the germline V gene. V gave up 0 bases and J gave up 2 bases; unmatched junction bases: 5. The CDR3 is 17 residues long. Here the CDR3 reads CASSLASLAGGTYEQYF. The CDR3, as DNA: TGTGCCAGCAGCTTAGCCTCCCTAGCGGGAGGGACCTACGAGCAGTACTTC.

V and J are TRBV25-1 and TRBJ2-7; 7 bases line up with TRBD1. The length of the CDR3 is 12 residues. The junction had 5 bases not matched to a gene; V was cut back by 4 bases and J by 8 bases. Looked up from germline, CDR1 is MGHDK and CDR2 is SYGVNS. This CDR3 is CASSGQGWQQYF. The CDR3 nucleotides are TGTGCCAGCAGTGGACAGGGTTGGCAGCAGTACTTC.